These 7 T cell receptor beta chains share one sample of origin, sequenced in a study of regulatory T cells in long-lasting Graves disease. Indicated time point: newly diagnosed GD, antithyroid drugs for less than 3 months. RNA isolated from PBMCs was used to make the TCR library. For TCR beta, libraries came from iRepertoire HTBI primers and Arm-PCR of CDR3 regions. TCRdb independently ran MiXCR on the multiplex PCR reads; one entry per CDR3 protein. The sample has 680,000 or so distinct CDR3 sequences; roughly 15% are singletons. These data also featured in a second study, about T cells in Graves' hyperthyroidism and ophthalmopathy.

The sample was peripheral blood mononuclear cells (PBMCs), taken at new diagnosis, from a patient treated with antithyroid drugs. These receptor sequences come from a woman aged 30 to 39 with Graves disease.

Only a few counts were recorded for this clonotype. The genes are TRBV4-1 and TRBJ1-4, with D possibly TRBD1 on 5 matching bases. The CDR3 runs to 15 residues. Per the germline V gene, CDR1 is MGHRA and CDR2 is YSYEKL. Trimming left V 1 base short and J 7 bases short, with 13 bases between. This CDR3 is CASSQVPSRGEKLFF. The CDR3 bases are TGCGCCAGCAGCCAAGTTCCCTCGAGGGGTGAAAAACTGTTTTTT.

In regard to this clonotype: This clone may be a read error of a much larger clone one base away. V and J are TRBV11-2 and TRBJ1-6; D call uncertain. Per the germline V gene, CDR1 is SGHAT and CDR2 is FQNNGV. The CDR3 spans 14 residues. V was trimmed by 2 bases and J by 9 bases, leaving 11 bases between them. CDR3 nucleotide sequence: TGTGCCAGCAGCTTAAGTGCCCAAGGTTCACCCCTCCACTTT. This encodes CASSLSAQGSPLHF.

In regard to this clonotype: A much larger clone differs by one base, so this may be a read error. The chain joins TRBV24-1 to TRBJ2-7; the match to TRBD1 covers 8 bases. The germline V gene has CDR1 KGHDR and CDR2 SFDVKD. V shed 4 bases, J shed 12 bases, and the junction held 4 bases outside the gene matches. This CDR3 has 11 residues. The CDR3 loop reads CATSDRTGRYF. DNA of the CDR3: TGTGCCACCAGTGACCGGACAGGGCGGTACTTC.

The chain couples TRBV9 to TRBJ2-5; TRBD1 matches 12 bases. The germline gives CDR1 SGDLS, CDR2 YYNGEE. V dropped 4 bases and J dropped 5; count of bases not matched to a gene: 9. This CDR3 contains 16 residues. The CDR3 region has the DNA TGTGCCAGCAGCCCGGGACAGGGGGCATCGTGGGAGACCCAGTACTTC. Translating gives CASSPGQGASWETQYF.

This clonotype was detected a few times. The gene calls are TRBV28 and TRBJ1-2; tentatively, D is TRBD1 (6 bases). This CDR3 has 15 residues. Looked up from germline, CDR1 is MDHEN and CDR2 is SYDVKM. V was trimmed by 2 bases and J by 3 bases, leaving 13 bases between them. The CDR3 region has the DNA TGTGCCAGCAGTTTAGGGGGCGGGGGCGACTATGGCTACACCTTC. Its protein product is CASSLGGGGDYGYTF.

This clonotype was counted ten times or more. This rearrangement joins TRBV12-3 or TRBV12-4 to TRBJ2-5; D is uncertain. Trimming pared 3 bases from V and 6 bases from J, leaving 5 bases between. The CDR3 covers 11 residues. CDR3 sequence: CASSLRKTQYF. CDR3 sequence (DNA): TGTGCCAGCAGTTTGAGGAAGACCCAGTACTTC.

This clonotype was counted at least ten times. The rearrangement uses TRBV20-1 and TRBJ1-2, with D maybe TRBD1 (5 bases). The CDR3 contains 9 residues. Germline loops: CDR1 DFQATT, CDR2 SNEGSKA (reference sequence). The CDR3, as DNA: TGCAGGCCAGGGTATGGCTACACCTTC. As protein: CRPGYGYTF.